This TCR beta chain originates from a study of blood T cell repertoires in COVID-19. Looking at the study overall: Whether acute or convalescent, the COVID-19 samples came from the United States, Italy and Spain. Sample material is recorded as cDNA or gDNA derived from T cells, B-cell-depleted T cells, or PBMCs.

V lost 1 base, J lost 2 bases, and 8 bases lay in between. Germline V gene data show CDR1 as GTSNPN and CDR2 as SVGIG (reference sequence). This CDR3 is 14 amino acids long. Per the original methods: Amplifying reference gene primers gave estimates of nucleated cell counts. TCRdb's table, derived via immunoSEQ multiplex PCR, lists solely in-frame clones and lacks some. Clone size and V and J calls were adopted from that table, with D and trimming inferred from the DNA. Seen here are roughly 220,000 clones, 86% observed once, and the top ten hold roughly 2.3%. The TCR was taken from a man aged 30 to 45 who had recovered from COVID-19. The V and J genes are TRBV30 and TRBJ1-4, with no clear D. Material: peripheral blood. CDR3 DNA: TGTGCCTGGAGTGGAGAAAATACTAATGAAAAACTGTTTTTT. Translation: CAWSGENTNEKLFF.